These 25 T cell receptor beta chains originate from one sample sequenced in a study of blood T cell repertoires in COVID-19. Clones were sequenced by immunoSEQ multiplex PCR, and TCRdb holds only the in-frame ones, with some missing. The data hold just over 250,000 clones, with around nine tenths observed a single time. Input material: peripheral blood. These receptors originate from a man aged 40-49 years who had recovered from COVID-19.

The chain combines TRBV7-2 with TRBJ2-7; 9 bases line up with TRBD2. Unmatched junction bases numbered 11, after V lost 5 bases and J lost 3 bases. CDR1 is SGHTA and CDR2 is FQGNSA in the germline V gene. This CDR3 contains 16 residues. This CDR3 is CASSPSRLAGYYEQYF. Written as DNA, the CDR3 is TGTGCCAGCAGCCCCTCGAGGCTAGCGGGGTACTACGAGCAGTACTTC.

The gene calls are TRBV14 and TRBJ1-1; D gene unclear. Germline V gene lookup returns CDR1 SGHDN and CDR2 FVKESK. The V end lost 2 bases, the J end lost 5 bases, and 9 bases lay between the germline ends. This CDR3 has 13 amino acids. The CDR3 DNA sequence: TGTGCCAGCAGCCAATCTTCGGGAACTGAAGCTTTCTTT. It specifies CASSQSSGTEAFF.

The chain uses TRBV25-1 and TRBJ2-2, with TRBD2 matching 12 bases. The V segment lost 6 bases and the J segment 7 bases; nucleotides outside the gene matches: 6. The CDR3 contains 15 residues. The germline V gene encodes CDR1 MGHDK and CDR2 SYGVNS. In nucleotides, the CDR3 is TGTGCCAGCAGCCTAGCGGGGGGGCGAGGCGGGGAGCTGTTTTTT. It yields the protein CASSLAGGRGGELFF.

The rearrangement uses TRBV3-1 (or the pseudogene TRBV3-2) and TRBJ2-7; 14 bases map to TRBD2. There are 20 residues in the CDR3. In germline, CDR1 is LGHDT, CDR2 YNNKEL (reference sequence). Trimming took 3 bases from V and 5 from J; bases not matched to a gene: 18. This chain's CDR3 is CASSHSPGTSGRVLFDEQYF. The CDR3 nucleotides are TGTGCCAGCAGCCATAGCCCCGGGACTAGCGGGAGAGTCCTCTTTGACGAGCAGTACTTC.

The chain joins TRBV11-3 to TRBJ2-2, with D tentatively TRBD2 (5 bases). V lost 3 bases and J lost 5, with 16 bases in between. Germline V gene lookup returns CDR1 SGHNT and CDR2 YENEEA. This CDR3 region has 16 residues. The CDR3 DNA reads as TGTGCCAGCAGCTTCTATGAGGGCAAGGTTACCGGGGAGCTGTTTTTT. This codes for CASSFYEGKVTGELFF.

This chain joins TRBV5-1 and TRBJ2-1, with D possibly TRBD1 on 5 matching bases. Germline V CDR1 and CDR2: SGHRS, YFSETQ. The CDR3 has 13 residues. V shed 3 bases and J shed 4 bases, with 8 bases lying between them. The CDR3 reads CASSSTAYNEQFF. For the CDR3, the DNA is TGCGCCAGCAGCTCGACAGCTTACAATGAGCAGTTCTTC.

The V gene is TRBV5-6, the J gene TRBJ2-4, with unresolved D. CDR3 length equals 15 residues. Germline V gene sequence: CDR1 SGHDT, CDR2 YYEEEE. The V and J ends lost 0 bases and 0 bases respectively, with 7 bases between them. CDR3 region: CASSLDSLAKNIQYF. CDR3 nucleotides: TGTGCCAGCAGCTTGGATAGTTTAGCCAAAAACATTCAGTACTTC.

This sequence joins TRBV5-4 and TRBJ1-1; D is perhaps TRBD1 (5 bases). Germline V gives CDR1 SGHNT, CDR2 YYREEE (reference sequence). The CDR3 contains 14 residues. The V end was cut by 0 bases, the J end by 5 bases, with 11 bases between. This chain's CDR3 is CASSLGTGGTEAFF. CDR3 coding DNA: TGTGCCAGCAGCTTGGGCACAGGAGGGACTGAAGCTTTCTTT.

About this clone itself: This same CDR3 is encoded by further DNA sequences in the sample. The rearrangement links TRBV19 to TRBJ1-2; possible D gene TRBD1, 6 bases. V was pared by 3 bases and J by 1 base, with 9 bases between. The CDR3 is made up of 14 amino acids. Germline V gene data show CDR1 as LNHDA and CDR2 as SQIVND (reference sequence). CDR3 nucleotides: TGTGCCAGTAGTATCCAAGGGGGTAACTATGGCTACACCTTC. Its translation: CASSIQGGNYGYTF.

The J gene is TRBJ2-7, the V gene TRBV13; D possibly corresponds to TRBD2 (6 bases). This CDR3 has 13 amino acids. The germline CDR1 and CDR2 sequences are PRHDT and FYEKMQ (reference sequence). Trimming cost V 5 bases and J 7 bases, with 15 bases left between them. CDR3 protein: CASSHDRRVEQYF. The CDR3 DNA sequence: TGTGCCAGCAGCCACGACCGGAGGGTGGAGCAGTACTTC.

This chain connects TRBV23-1 to TRBJ1-1; TRBD1 might be the D (6 bases). TRBV23-1 is classed as an ORF, of uncertain function. Trimming stripped 7 bases from V and 1 base from J, with 16 bases between. This CDR3 is 15 amino acids long. The CDR3 sequence: CASNLGTQKNTEAFF. The CDR3, as DNA: TGCGCCAGCAACCTAGGGACACAAAAGAACACTGAAGCTTTCTTT.

The V call is TRBV10-3, the J call TRBJ2-1; TRBD1 matches 8 bases. The CDR3 loop spans 12 amino acids. Germline V gene sequence: CDR1 ENHRY, CDR2 SYGVKD. V shed 9 bases and J 7 bases; nucleotides not matched to a gene: 5. CDR3 in amino acids: CAIKDRANEQFF. The CDR3 nucleotides are TGTGCCATTAAGGACAGGGCGAATGAGCAGTTCTTC.

The chain has TRBV6-6 and TRBJ2-3, with D possibly matching TRBD1 (6 bases). The CDR3 has 14 amino acids. In germline, CDR1 is MNHNY, CDR2 SVGAGI (reference sequence). Between the trimmed V and J ends, which lost 6 bases and 4 bases, there was a span of 14 bases. This CDR3 reads CASSITQGADTQYF. The CDR3 coding sequence is TGTGCCAGCAGCATTACACAGGGTGCAGATACGCAGTATTTT.

This sequence joins TRBV7-9 and TRBJ2-1; a possible D gene is TRBD1 (5 bases). V gave up 4 bases and J gave up 8 bases, with 12 bases separating them. CDR1 and CDR2 (germline): SEHNR, FQNEAQ (reference sequence). This CDR3 is 13 amino acids long. The CDR3 sequence is CASSSAQGDEQFF. The DNA for the CDR3 is TGTGCCAGCAGCTCAGCTCAGGGTGATGAGCAGTTCTTC.

This chain connects TRBV6-5 to TRBJ2-5, with D possibly matching TRBD2 (6 bases). In germline, CDR1 is MNHEY, CDR2 SVGAGI. CDR3 length: 14 amino acids. V lost 5 bases and J lost 4, with 14 bases in between. CDR3 coding DNA: TGTGCCAGCAGTCCTGTTGGCGGGACAGAGACCCAGTACTTC. The encoded protein is CASSPVGGTETQYF.

V usage is TRBV11-2 and J usage is TRBJ2-5; 7 bases are shared with TRBD2. The CDR3 runs to 14 residues. Per germline, CDR1 SGHAT and CDR2 FQNNGV. With 1 base clipped from V and 5 bases from J, the junction kept 4 bases outside the gene matches. CDR3 sequence reads: CASSLGLAGETQYF. The CDR3 DNA reads as TGTGCCAGCAGCTTAGGACTAGCCGGCGAGACCCAGTACTTC.

This clone was observed a few times. The rearrangement joins TRBV10-2 to TRBJ1-1, with 8 bases lining up with TRBD1. The CDR3 runs 17 residues. With 3 bases clipped from V and 6 bases from J, the junction kept 15 bases outside the gene matches. Looked up from germline, CDR1 is WSHSY and CDR2 is SAAADI. In nucleotides, the CDR3 is TGCGCCAGCAGTGAATTATTTCTTGTTCAGGGGGCGTCTGAAGCTTTCTTT. Protein sequence: CASSELFLVQGASEAFF.

This clone was detected once. The chain links TRBV7-2 to TRBJ2-1; a weak D match, TRBD1 (6 bases). The V end lost 5 bases, the J end lost 4 bases, and 9 bases lay between the germline ends. This CDR3 is 13 amino acids long. Germline values: CDR1 SGHTA, CDR2 FQGNSA. The CDR3 is CASSKGGYNEQFF. CDR3 nucleotides: TGTGCCAGCAGCAAAGGGGGTTACAATGAGCAGTTCTTC.

This chain uses TRBV10-3 with TRBJ2-1; the match to TRBD2 covers 10 bases. Germline V gene sequence: CDR1 ENHRY, CDR2 SYGVKD. The CDR3 covers 16 residues. The junction had 13 bases not matched to a gene; V was cut back by 6 bases and J by 8 bases. CDR3 sequence reads: CAIRETSGLTRDEQFF. CDR3 sequence (DNA): TGTGCCATCAGGGAGACTAGCGGGCTCACAAGGGATGAGCAGTTCTTC.

The chain joins TRBV5-5 to TRBJ2-7; D is unclear. The CDR3 totals 13 residues. Trimming cost V 2 bases and J 2 bases, with 8 bases left between them. Germline V CDR1 and CDR2: SGHKS, YYEKEE (reference sequence). CDR3 sequence: CASSLSGPYEQYF. For the CDR3, the DNA is TGTGCCAGCAGCTTATCAGGCCCCTACGAGCAGTACTTC.

This chain joins TRBV5-6 and TRBJ1-5; the match to TRBD1 covers 9 bases. There are 14 residues in the CDR3. Germline V gives CDR1 SGHDT, CDR2 YYEEEE. With V trimmed by 5 bases and J by 4 bases, 4 bases remained unmatched. The CDR3 is CASRSGQGNQPQHF. The DNA of the CDR3 is TGTGCCAGCAGATCTGGACAGGGGAATCAGCCCCAGCATTTT. Using reference TRBV5-6 and TRBJ1-5 for the parts outside the CDR3, the full variable domain is DAGVTQSPTHLIKTRGQQVTLRCSPKSGHDTVSWYQQALGQGPQFIFQYYEEEERQRGNFPDRFSGHQFPNYSSELNVNALLLGDSALYLCASRSGQGNQPQHFGDGTRLSIL.

This chain connects TRBV9 to TRBJ2-3; a weak D match, TRBD2 (6 bases). Germline values: CDR1 SGDLS, CDR2 YYNGEE. CDR3 length: 15 residues. Trimming removed 2 bases at V and 3 bases at J, with 13 bases between. The CDR3 protein is CASSVSGVRTDTQYF. In DNA form, the CDR3 reads TGTGCCAGCAGCGTTTCGGGAGTACGGACAGATACGCAGTATTTT.

V and J are TRBV21-1 and TRBJ2-7; the D segment call TRBD1 is taken from the table without a DNA check. TRBV21-1 corresponds to a pseudogene. There are 21 residues in the CDR3. The CDR3 region is CASSSPPNGRTGGNVENEQYF. The CDR3 DNA reads TGTGCCAGCAGCAGCCCGCCGAACGGGCGGACAGGGGGTAATGTGGAGAACGAGCAGTACTTC.

This clone has only a few counts. This chain joins TRBV5-5 and TRBJ2-7, with 7 bases identical to TRBD1. The CDR3 covers 13 residues. V lost 6 bases to trimming and J lost 2 bases; unmatched junction nucleotides: 5. The germline V gene encodes CDR1 SGHKS and CDR2 YYEKEE (reference sequence). The CDR3: CASTRTGPYEQYF. The CDR3 coding sequence is TGTGCCAGCACCAGGACAGGACCCTACGAGCAGTACTTC.

The chain joins TRBV3-1 (or the pseudogene TRBV3-2) to TRBJ2-5; D is perhaps TRBD2 (5 bases). There are 16 residues in the CDR3. V lost 3 bases and J lost 2, with 16 bases in between. Germline V gene sequence: CDR1 LGHDT, CDR2 YNNKEL (reference sequence). The CDR3 DNA sequence: TGTGCCAGCAGCCATAGGCGGGCCTCCCGGCAAGAGACCCAGTACTTC. It encodes CASSHRRASRQETQYF.